The 3 T cell receptor beta chains presented below share a single source sample, sequenced in a study of CD8+ T cells in alopecia areata. cDNA prepared by RNA extraction and subsequent reverse transcription served as the template for sequencing. The assay was immunoSEQ multiplex PCR, and TCRdb's table has in-frame clones only and misses some. Altogether over 200,000 clones are present, roughly 57% being singletons, with the ten largest covering approximately 0.5%. Specimen: CD4+ T cells sorted from blood, collected at week 0. These receptors came from a human donor with alopecia areata.

This rearrangement joins TRBV2 to TRBJ2-5; 8 bases are a match to TRBD1. V dropped 5 bases and J dropped 5; count of bases not matched to a gene: 7. Germline assignment: CDR1 SNHLY and CDR2 FYNNEI. The CDR3 consists of 14 residues. CDR3 in amino acids: CASSLTGEKETQYF. CDR3 sequence (DNA): TGTGCCAGCAGTTTGACAGGGGAAAAGGAGACCCAGTACTTC.

The chain has TRBV11-2 and TRBJ2-1; no reliable D call. Trimming cost V 2 bases and J 10 bases, with 6 bases left between them. Per germline, CDR1 SGHAT and CDR2 FQNNGV. The CDR3 contains 11 residues. The CDR3 sequence: CASSLIVEQFF. As DNA, the CDR3 is TGTGCCAGCAGCTTAATTGTCGAGCAGTTCTTC.

The sample holds a few counts of this clone. This sequence joins TRBV30 and TRBJ2-5; D uncertain. The V and J ends lost 0 bases and 4 bases respectively, with 12 bases between them. This CDR3 is built from 14 residues. Germline-derived CDR1 and CDR2 are GTSNPN and SVGIG (reference sequence). Here the CDR3 DNA reads TGTGCCTGGAGTGTAGGGCCTCTGGGAGAGACCCAGTACTTC. It encodes CAWSVGPLGETQYF. The full variable domain, in which reference TRBV30 and TRBJ2-5 provide the parts outside the CDR3, is SQTIHQWPATLVQPVGSPLSLECTVEGTSNPNLYWYRQAAGRGLQLLFYSVGIGQISSEVPQNLSASRPQDRQFILSSKKLLLSDSGFYLCAWSVGPLGETQYFGPGTRLLVL.